Listed below are T cell receptor beta chains from one sample, sequenced in a study of regulatory T cells in long-lasting Graves disease. TCRdb called the multiplex PCR reads again in MiXCR, with one record for every CDR3 protein. The sample holds around 510,000 distinct CDR3 sequences, roughly 20% seen once. The input for sequencing was peripheral blood mononuclear cells (PBMCs), taken when the disease was refractory, from a patient treated with antithyroid drugs. All receptors come from a female donor with Graves disease. CDR3s include the opening cysteine and the closing phenylalanine or tryptophan. The D gene is left open where the match is weak.

TRBJ2-7	TRBD2	TRBV7-3	CASSKTSGSGYEQYF
TRBJ2-7	NA	TRBV12-5	CASGIADAYEQYF
TRBJ2-2	NA	TRBV29-1	CSVGGVKPNTGELFF
TRBJ2-7	NA	TRBV12-3/TRBV12-4	CASSLFGGSPYEQYF
TRBJ1-1	NA	TRBV6-2/TRBV6-3	CASRTYLRDTEAFF
TRBJ1-2	TRBD1	TRBV7-9	CASSLTLGQDYTF
TRBJ2-2	TRBD2	TRBV4-3	CASSQVGTSGRATGELFF
TRBJ2-5	NA	TRBV5-5	CASSLIKAQETQYF
TRBJ2-3	TRBD2	TRBV28	CASSGGRRTSTDTQYF
TRBJ2-7	TRBD1	TRBV7-2	CASSFRQGKYEQYF
NA	NA	TRBV11-1	CASSPLSRGNEQFF
TRBJ2-3	NA	TRBV7-9	CASFFRVADTDTQYF
TRBJ2-7	NA	TRBV6-1	CAINIGGGRDEQYF
TRBJ2-2	NA	TRBV5-8	CASSLASGSDLNTGELFF
TRBJ1-1	NA	TRBV7-8	CASSTLANTEAFF
TRBJ2-4	NA	TRBV24-1	CATSGSGLQNIQYF
TRBJ2-5	NA	TRBV28	CASSLYRRGQETQYF
TRBJ2-4	NA	TRBV6-5	CASSYPSIDRAKNIQYF
TRBJ2-7	TRBD2	TRBV7-9	CASSLREGTREQYF
TRBJ2-5	NA	TRBV4-1	CASSHPGGEGKTQYF
TRBJ2-7	NA	TRBV20-1	CSARGQDEGGVTYEQYF
TRBJ2-7	NA	TRBV19	CASSPQGFEQYF
TRBJ1-2	TRBD1	TRBV28	CASLGQGGGYTF
TRBJ2-2	TRBD2	TRBV10-2	CASKRTSGIAGELFF
TRBJ2-7	NA	TRBV30	CAWSGSNEQYF
TRBJ1-1	NA	TRBV3-1	CASSIRDKNTEAFF
TRBJ1-5	NA	TRBV6-1	CASSQKGSAQPQHF
TRBJ2-7	NA	TRBV9	CVSSHSGGGAFYEQYF
TRBJ2-7	NA	TRBV5-1	CASSLDRQNYEQYF
TRBJ2-3	NA	TRBV6-4	CASSDSGGSTDTQYF
TRBJ2-7	NA	TRBV28	CASSQYYEQYF
TRBJ2-7	TRBD2	TRBV4-3	CASSQAGRENEQYF
TRBJ2-1	NA	TRBV15	CATSRDGILGNEQFF
TRBJ2-7	NA	TRBV28	CASRPGRTTYEQYF
TRBJ2-2	NA	TRBV9	CASSVSLGRIVPDTGELFF
TRBJ2-5	NA	TRBV4-2	CASSQEYKLETQYF
TRBJ1-2	TRBD1	TRBV19	CASRPPHGRTGVSDYGYTF
TRBJ2-2	NA	TRBV2	CASNISPAGELFF
TRBJ2-2	NA	TRBV20-1	CSARAGTSGTGELFF
TRBJ2-7	TRBD2	TRBV27	CASSSLTSGRSYEQYF
TRBJ1-1	TRBD1	TRBV20-1	CSAFPDRVNTEAFF
TRBJ1-4	NA	TRBV12-3/TRBV12-4	CASSFGGGNEKLFF